The 18 T cell receptor beta chains below come from one sample, sequenced in a study of identical twins. MiXCR, applied by TCRdb to the 5' RACE reads, yields one record per CDR3 protein. The sample consists of 750,000 to 950,000 distinct CDR3 sequences, 9% to 15% of them appearing once. In addition, the sample was reused for a study of yellow fever vaccine responses in identical twins.

The sequencing sample was made of PBMCs. The source is a young woman in good health.

CDR3 bases: TGCGCCAGCAGTCAATCGGACGTCGACTTGGGCACTGAAGCTTTCTTT. Its protein product is CASSQSDVDLGTEAFF. The chain joins TRBV23-1 to TRBJ1-1, with D unclear. TRBV23-1 is treated as an ORF (open reading frame) with a function not yet certain. V was clipped by 0 bases and J by 4 bases, with 15 bases between them. There are 16 residues in the CDR3.

This clonotype was seen once. The chain recombines TRBV20-1 with TRBJ2-5; no reliable D call. The CDR3 length is 15 residues. In germline, CDR1 is DFQATT, CDR2 SNEGSKA (reference sequence). V gave up 2 bases and J gave up 1 base, with 14 bases separating them. CDR3 nucleotides: TGCAGTGCTAGAATACTGGGTCCTACCCAAGAGACCCAGTACTTC. This encodes CSARILGPTQETQYF.

In this sample, this clonotype turned up a few times. The V and J genes are TRBV18 and TRBJ1-1; D perhaps matches TRBD1 (5 bases). The ends were cut back, 2 bases at V and 10 bases at J, with 11 bases in the middle. Germline V CDR1 and CDR2: KGHSH, LQKENI. This CDR3 is 12 amino acids long. The CDR3 reads CASSPREGSAFF. For the CDR3, the DNA is TGTGCCAGCTCACCAAGAGAGGGGTCAGCTTTCTTT.

This clonotype was detected only a few times. The genes are TRBV14 and TRBJ2-3; 10 nucleotides agree with TRBD1. Germline V CDR1 and CDR2: SGHDN, FVKESK. This CDR3 has 16 residues. The trim removed 4 bases at V and 5 bases at J, leaving 9 bases unmatched. CDR3 sequence: CASSPSTGGRGDTQYF. For the CDR3, the DNA is TGTGCCAGCAGCCCATCGACAGGGGGCCGTGGAGATACGCAGTATTTT.

This clonotype was seen only a few times. The rearrangement uses TRBV6-1 and TRBJ2-3; D is uncertain. Trimming shortened V by 6 bases and J by 6 bases, and 13 bases separated the two germline ends. Germline-derived CDR1 and CDR2 are MNHNS and SASEGT. The CDR3 has 13 amino acids. The chain's CDR3 is CASSTSRTDTQYF. The CDR3 nucleotides are TGTGCCAGCAGCACATCACGGACCGATACGCAGTATTTT.

This clonotype showed up many times. The chain recombines TRBV28 with TRBJ1-5; maybe TRBD1 (5 bases). V dropped 2 bases and J dropped 5 bases, with 7 bases sitting between them. The CDR3 loop spans 13 amino acids. In germline, CDR1 is MDHEN, CDR2 SYDVKM. The CDR3 here is CASSLNRYQPQHF. CDR3 DNA: TGTGCCAGCAGTTTAAACAGGTATCAGCCCCAGCATTTT.

This clonotype has a handful of counts. The rearrangement uses TRBV7-3 and TRBJ2-1; 11 nucleotides line up with TRBD1. The CDR3 is 15 amino acids. Germline V gene lookup returns CDR1 SGHTA and CDR2 FQGTGA. Unmatched junction bases numbered 4, after V lost 3 bases and J lost 6 bases. The CDR3 bases are TGTGCCAGCAGCTTCACCGGGACAGGGGGCAATGAGCAGTTCTTC. As protein: CASSFTGTGGNEQFF. Drawing the rest from reference TRBV7-3 and TRBJ2-1, the complete variable domain is GAGVSQTPSNKVTEKGKYVELRCDPISGHTALYWYRQSLGQGPEFLIYFQGTGAADDSGLPNDRFFAVRPEGSVSTLKIQRTERGDSAVYLCASSFTGTGGNEQFFGPGTRLTVL.

The chain links TRBV15 to TRBJ2-5, with D possibly called TRBD1 or TRBD2 (6 bases each). The CDR3 consists of 17 residues. The germline V gene encodes CDR1 LNHNV and CDR2 YYDKDF (reference sequence). Trimming took off 5 bases at V and 2 bases at J, with 21 bases between the two ends. The CDR3 DNA reads TGTGCCACCAGCTATCAAGAGCTGACTAGGGGGCAAGAGACCCAGTACTTC. This codes for CATSYQELTRGQETQYF.

The genes are TRBV10-3 and TRBJ2-2; 9 nucleotides agree with TRBD2. The CDR3 consists of 15 residues. After removal of 9 bases from V and 0 bases from J, the junction contained 5 bases not matched to a gene. Germline CDR1 ENHRY, CDR2 SYGVKD. The chain's CDR3 is CAIAASGTNTGELFF. The CDR3 DNA reads TGTGCCATAGCGGCTAGCGGGACGAACACCGGGGAGCTGTTTTTT.

This clonotype has only a few counts. This chain links TRBV5-1 with TRBJ2-3; D unresolved. Germline V gives CDR1 SGHRS, CDR2 YFSETQ. The ends were cut back, 1 base at V and 3 bases at J, with 12 bases in the middle. The CDR3 has 15 amino acids. The CDR3 nucleotides read TGCGCCAGCAGCTTGATGGTTAGGGATACAGATACGCAGTATTTT. It specifies CASSLMVRDTDTQYF.

The chain joins TRBV12-3 or TRBV12-4 to TRBJ2-1; no definite D call. With 5 bases removed from V and 9 bases from J, the gap between germline ends came to 14 bases. The length of the CDR3 is 13 residues. In DNA, the CDR3 is TGTGCCAGCAGTACTACCTGGAATGGTGAGCAGTTCTTC. This sequence encodes CASSTTWNGEQFF.

This clonotype turned up a few times. This rearrangement joins TRBV12-5 to TRBJ2-1; 8 bases are shared with TRBD2. J lost 2 bases, V lost 7 bases, and 4 bases had no gene match. The CDR3 totals 14 residues. Per the germline V gene, CDR1 is LGHNT and CDR2 is FRNRAP. DNA of the CDR3: TGTGCTAGTGCACCGGGGGGGCCCTACAATGAGCAGTTCTTC. Translation: CASAPGGPYNEQFF.

This sequence joins TRBV7-9 and TRBJ2-2; the D is unclear. The CDR3 length is 15 residues. With 5 bases removed from V and 3 bases from J, the gap between germline ends came to 13 bases. Germline V CDR1 and CDR2: SEHNR, FQNEAQ (reference sequence). The CDR3 protein is CASSATVVDTGELFF. The CDR3 DNA reads as TGTGCCAGCAGCGCCACAGTCGTAGACACCGGGGAGCTGTTTTTT.

This clonotype turned up a few times. This chain uses TRBV12-3 or TRBV12-4 with TRBJ1-4, with D uncertain. The CDR3 length is 11 residues. V lost 5 bases to trimming and J lost 8 bases, with 6 bases between them. CDR3 bases: TGTGCCAGCAGTATTGGGGAAAAACTGTTTTTT. Its translation is CASSIGEKLFF.

This clonotype was detected a few times. The genes are TRBV9 and TRBJ2-5, with 8 bases lining up with TRBD2. Germline CDR1 and CDR2: SGDLS and YYNGEE. The junction had 5 bases not matched to a gene; V was cut back by 0 bases and J by 1 base. CDR3 length equals 16 residues. In DNA form, the CDR3 reads TGTGCCAGCAGCGTAGGTGACGGGAGGGCCCAAGAGACCCAGTACTTC. As protein: CASSVGDGRAQETQYF.

This clonotype was recorded a few times. The chain carries TRBV7-9 and TRBJ2-7, with 11 bases matching TRBD2. J was trimmed by 2 bases and V by 5 bases; bases with no gene match: 5. Germline V gene lookup returns CDR1 SEHNR and CDR2 FQNEAQ (reference sequence). The CDR3 sequence is 15 residues long. CDR3 in amino acids: CASSSIAGGTYEQYV. CDR3 in DNA: TGTGCCAGCAGCAGCATAGCGGGGGGGACCTACGAGCAGTACGTC.

The sample holds a few counts of this clonotype. This sequence joins TRBV7-9 and TRBJ2-1, with 7 positions matching TRBD2. V was clipped by 3 bases and J by 2 bases; unmatched bases: 4. The CDR3 is 15 amino acids. Looked up from germline, CDR1 is SEHNR and CDR2 is FQNEAQ (reference sequence). For the CDR3, the DNA is TGTGCCAGCAGCTTTCGCGGGGGTACCTACAATGAGCAGTTCTTC. Its protein is CASSFRGGTYNEQFF. Together with reference TRBV7-9 and TRBJ2-1, the CDR3 gives the full variable domain: DTGVSQNPRHKITKRGQNVTFRCDPISEHNRLYWYRQTLGQGPEFLTYFQNEAQLEKSRLLSDRFSAERPKGSFSTLEIQRTEQGDSAMYLCASSFRGGTYNEQFFGPGTRLTVL.

The chain uses TRBV12-3 or TRBV12-4 and TRBJ2-2, with TRBD2 identical over 9 bases. This CDR3 has 17 residues. Trimming removed 11 bases from V and 0 bases from J; junction bases left unmatched: 13. The CDR3 is CAYRGSGGLANTGELFF. CDR3 DNA: TGTGCCTACCGGGGTAGCGGGGGTCTCGCGAACACCGGGGAGCTGTTTTTT.